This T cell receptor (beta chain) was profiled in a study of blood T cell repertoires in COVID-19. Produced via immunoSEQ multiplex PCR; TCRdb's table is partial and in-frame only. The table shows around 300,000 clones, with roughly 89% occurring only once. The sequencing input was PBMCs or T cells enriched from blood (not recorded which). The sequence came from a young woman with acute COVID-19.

Here the CDR3 reads CASSRWTGGDYGYTF. The DNA for the CDR3 is TGTGCCAGCAGTCGATGGACAGGAGGGGACTATGGCTACACCTTC. The J gene is TRBJ1-2, the V gene TRBV28; 7 bases agree with TRBD1. Looked up from germline, CDR1 is MDHEN and CDR2 is SYDVKM. This CDR3 has 15 amino acids. The J segment lost 3 bases and the V segment lost 5 bases, leaving 9 bases of the junction unmatched.